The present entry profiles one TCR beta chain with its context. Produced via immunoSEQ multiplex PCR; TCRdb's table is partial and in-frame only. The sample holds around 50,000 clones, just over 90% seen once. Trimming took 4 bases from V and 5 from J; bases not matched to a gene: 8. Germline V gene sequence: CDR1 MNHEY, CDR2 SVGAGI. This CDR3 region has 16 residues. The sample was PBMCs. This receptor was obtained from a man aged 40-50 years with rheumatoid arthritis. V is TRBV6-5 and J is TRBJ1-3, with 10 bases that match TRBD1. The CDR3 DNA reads TGTGCCAGCAGTTCCGGGACAGGGGCCGGAAGAAACACCATATATTTT. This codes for CASSSGTGAGRNTIYF.